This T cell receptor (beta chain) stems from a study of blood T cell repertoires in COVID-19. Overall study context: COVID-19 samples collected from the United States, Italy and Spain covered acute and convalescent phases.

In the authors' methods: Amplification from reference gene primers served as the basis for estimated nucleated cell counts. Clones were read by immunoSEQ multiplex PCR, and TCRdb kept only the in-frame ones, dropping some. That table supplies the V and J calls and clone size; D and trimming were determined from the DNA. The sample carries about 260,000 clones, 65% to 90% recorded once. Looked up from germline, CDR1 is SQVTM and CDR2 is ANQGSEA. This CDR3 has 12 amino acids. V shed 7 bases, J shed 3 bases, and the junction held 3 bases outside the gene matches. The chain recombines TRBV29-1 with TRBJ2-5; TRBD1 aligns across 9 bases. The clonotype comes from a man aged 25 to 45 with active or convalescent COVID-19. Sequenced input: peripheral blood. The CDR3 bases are TGCAGCGCCGACAGGGGGGAAGAGACCCAGTACTTC. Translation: CSADRGEETQYF.